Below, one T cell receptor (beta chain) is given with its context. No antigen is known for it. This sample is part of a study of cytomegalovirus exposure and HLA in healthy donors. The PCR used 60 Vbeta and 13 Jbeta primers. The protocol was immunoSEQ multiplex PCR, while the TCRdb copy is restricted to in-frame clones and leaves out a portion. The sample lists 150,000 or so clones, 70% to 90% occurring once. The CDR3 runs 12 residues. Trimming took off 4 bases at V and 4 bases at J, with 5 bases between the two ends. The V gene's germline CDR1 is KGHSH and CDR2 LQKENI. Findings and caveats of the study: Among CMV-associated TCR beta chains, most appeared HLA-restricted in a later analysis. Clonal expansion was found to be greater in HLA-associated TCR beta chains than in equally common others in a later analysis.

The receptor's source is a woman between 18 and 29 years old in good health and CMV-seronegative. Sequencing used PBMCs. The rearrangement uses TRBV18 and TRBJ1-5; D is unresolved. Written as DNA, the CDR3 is TGTGCCAGCTCACTACAGAATCAGCCCCAGCATTTT. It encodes CASSLQNQPQHF.